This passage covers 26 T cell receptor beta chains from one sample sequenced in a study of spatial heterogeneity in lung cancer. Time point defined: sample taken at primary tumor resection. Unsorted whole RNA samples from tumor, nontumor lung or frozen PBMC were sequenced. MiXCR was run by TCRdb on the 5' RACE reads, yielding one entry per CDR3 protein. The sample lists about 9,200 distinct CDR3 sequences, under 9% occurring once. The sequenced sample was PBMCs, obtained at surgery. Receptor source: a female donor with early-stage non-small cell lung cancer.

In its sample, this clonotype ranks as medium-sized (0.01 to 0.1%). The chain's CDR3 is CASSDRVYEQYF. As DNA, the CDR3 is TGCGCCAGCTCGGACAGGGTCTACGAGCAGTACTTC. The rearrangement uses TRBV23-1 and TRBJ2-7, with 8 bases identical to TRBD1. TRBV23-1 is treated as an ORF (open reading frame) with a function not yet certain. J lost 3 bases, V lost 8 bases, and 3 bases had no gene match. The CDR3 contains 12 residues.

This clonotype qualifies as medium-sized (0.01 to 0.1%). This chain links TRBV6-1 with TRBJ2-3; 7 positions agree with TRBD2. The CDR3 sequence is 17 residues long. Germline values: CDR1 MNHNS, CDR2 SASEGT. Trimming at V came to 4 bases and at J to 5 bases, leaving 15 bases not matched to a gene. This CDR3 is CASSGGVGSGVRDTQYF. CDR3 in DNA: TGTGCCAGCAGTGGAGGGGTCGGAAGCGGGGTTAGAGATACGCAGTATTTT.

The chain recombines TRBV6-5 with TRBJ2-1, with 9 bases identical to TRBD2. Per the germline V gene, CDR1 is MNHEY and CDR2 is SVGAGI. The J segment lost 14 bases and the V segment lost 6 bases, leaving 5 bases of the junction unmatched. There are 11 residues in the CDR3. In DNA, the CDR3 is TGTGCCAGCAGGAGGGCTAGCGGGGAGTTCTTC. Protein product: CASRRASGEFF.

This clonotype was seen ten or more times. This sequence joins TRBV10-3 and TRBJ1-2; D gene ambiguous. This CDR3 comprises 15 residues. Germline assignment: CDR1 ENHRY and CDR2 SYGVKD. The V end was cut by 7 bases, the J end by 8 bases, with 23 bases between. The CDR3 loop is CAITYSPEGGEGYTF. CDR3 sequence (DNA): TGTGCCATCACTTACAGCCCGGAGGGCGGGGAAGGCTACACCTTC.

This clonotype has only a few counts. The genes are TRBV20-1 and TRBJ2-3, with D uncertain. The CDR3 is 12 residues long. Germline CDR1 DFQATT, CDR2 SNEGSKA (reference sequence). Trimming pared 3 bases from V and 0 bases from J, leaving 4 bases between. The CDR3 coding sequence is TGCAGTGCTAGGGCTAGCACAGATACGCAGTATTTT. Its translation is CSARASTDTQYF.

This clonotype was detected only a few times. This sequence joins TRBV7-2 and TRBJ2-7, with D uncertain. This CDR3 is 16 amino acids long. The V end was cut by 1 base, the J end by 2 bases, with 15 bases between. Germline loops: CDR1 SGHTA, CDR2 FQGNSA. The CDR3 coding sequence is TGTGCCAGCAGCTTAGGAGAGGCTGGCGGCCCCTACGAGCAGTACTTC. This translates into CASSLGEAGGPYEQYF.

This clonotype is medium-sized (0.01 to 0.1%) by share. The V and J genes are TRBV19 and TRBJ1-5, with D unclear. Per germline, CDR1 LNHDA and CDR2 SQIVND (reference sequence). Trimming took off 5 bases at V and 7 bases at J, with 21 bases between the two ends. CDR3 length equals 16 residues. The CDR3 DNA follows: TGTGCCAGTAGTCCCCGAGCGTGGGGTTCAGGCCAGCCCCAGCATTTT. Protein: CASSPRAWGSGQPQHF.

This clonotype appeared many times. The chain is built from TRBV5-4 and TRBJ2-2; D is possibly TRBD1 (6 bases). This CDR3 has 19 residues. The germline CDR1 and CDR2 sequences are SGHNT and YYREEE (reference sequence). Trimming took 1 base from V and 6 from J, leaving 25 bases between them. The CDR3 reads CASSLFSLSPGDFSGELFF. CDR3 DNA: TGTGCCAGCAGCTTGTTTTCGTTGTCGCCAGGGGATTTCTCCGGGGAGCTGTTTTTT.

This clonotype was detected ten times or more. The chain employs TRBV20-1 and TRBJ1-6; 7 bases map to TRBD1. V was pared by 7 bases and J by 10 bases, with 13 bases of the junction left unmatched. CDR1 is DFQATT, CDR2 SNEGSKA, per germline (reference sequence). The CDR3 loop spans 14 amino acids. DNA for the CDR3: TGCAGTGGGTACAACAGGGGTCCTGGGTCACCCCTCCACTTT. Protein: CSGYNRGPGSPLHF.

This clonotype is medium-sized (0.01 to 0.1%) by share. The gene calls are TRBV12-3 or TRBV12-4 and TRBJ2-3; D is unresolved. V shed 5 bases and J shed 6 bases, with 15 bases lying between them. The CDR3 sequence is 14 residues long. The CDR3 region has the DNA TGTGCCAGCAGTACCAACGGCTTCATGGATACGCAGTATTTT. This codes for CASSTNGFMDTQYF.

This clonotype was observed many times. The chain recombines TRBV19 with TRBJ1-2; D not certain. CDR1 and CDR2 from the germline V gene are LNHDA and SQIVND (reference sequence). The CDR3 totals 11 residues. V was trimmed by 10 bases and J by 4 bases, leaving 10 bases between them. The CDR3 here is CATDGTYGYTF. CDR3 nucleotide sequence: TGTGCCACCGATGGAACCTATGGCTACACCTTC.

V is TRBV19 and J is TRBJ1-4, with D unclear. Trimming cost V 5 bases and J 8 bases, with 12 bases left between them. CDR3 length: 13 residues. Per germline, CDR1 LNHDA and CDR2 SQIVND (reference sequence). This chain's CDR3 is CASSAPGEEKLFF. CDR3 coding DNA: TGTGCCAGTAGTGCCCCAGGAGAGGAAAAACTGTTTTTT.

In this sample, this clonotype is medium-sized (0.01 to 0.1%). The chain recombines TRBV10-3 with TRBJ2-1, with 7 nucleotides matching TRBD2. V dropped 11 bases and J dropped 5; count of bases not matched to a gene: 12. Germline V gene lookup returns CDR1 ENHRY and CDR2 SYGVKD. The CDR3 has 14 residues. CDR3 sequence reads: CAVSRGGRDNEQFF. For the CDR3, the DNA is TGTGCCGTCTCAAGGGGAGGGCGAGACAATGAGCAGTTCTTC.

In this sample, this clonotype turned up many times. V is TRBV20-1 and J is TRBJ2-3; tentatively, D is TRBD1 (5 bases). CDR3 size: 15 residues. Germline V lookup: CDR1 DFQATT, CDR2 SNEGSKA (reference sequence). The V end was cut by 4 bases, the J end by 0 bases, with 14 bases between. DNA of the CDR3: TGCAGTGCTACCCGGACACAAGCTAGCACAGATACGCAGTATTTT. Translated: CSATRTQASTDTQYF.

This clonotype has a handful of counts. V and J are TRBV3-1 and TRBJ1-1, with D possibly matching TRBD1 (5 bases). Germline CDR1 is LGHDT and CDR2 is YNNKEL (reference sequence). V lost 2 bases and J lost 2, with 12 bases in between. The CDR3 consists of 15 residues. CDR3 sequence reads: CASSQSTGANTEAFF. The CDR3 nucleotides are TGTGCCAGCAGCCAATCTACCGGGGCTAACACTGAAGCTTTCTTT.

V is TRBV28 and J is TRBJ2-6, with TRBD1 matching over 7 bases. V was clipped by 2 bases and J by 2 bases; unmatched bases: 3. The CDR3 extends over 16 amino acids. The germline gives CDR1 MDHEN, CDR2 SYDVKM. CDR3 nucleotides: TGTGCCAGCAGTTTAGTAACAGGGGCTGGGGCCAACGTCCTGACTTTC. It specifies CASSLVTGAGANVLTF.

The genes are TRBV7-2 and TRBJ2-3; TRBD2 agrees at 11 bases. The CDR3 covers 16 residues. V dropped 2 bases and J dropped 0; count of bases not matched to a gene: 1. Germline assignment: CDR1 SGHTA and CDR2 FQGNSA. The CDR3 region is CASSLLAGGSTDTQYF. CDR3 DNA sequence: TGTGCCAGCAGCTTACTAGCGGGGGGTAGCACAGATACGCAGTATTTT.

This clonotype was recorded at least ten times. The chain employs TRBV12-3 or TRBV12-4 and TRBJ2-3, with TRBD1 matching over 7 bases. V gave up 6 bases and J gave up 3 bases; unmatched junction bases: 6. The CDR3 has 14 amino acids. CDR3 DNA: TGTGCCAGCAGGACAGGGTTCACAACAGATACGCAGTATTTT. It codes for CASRTGFTTDTQYF.

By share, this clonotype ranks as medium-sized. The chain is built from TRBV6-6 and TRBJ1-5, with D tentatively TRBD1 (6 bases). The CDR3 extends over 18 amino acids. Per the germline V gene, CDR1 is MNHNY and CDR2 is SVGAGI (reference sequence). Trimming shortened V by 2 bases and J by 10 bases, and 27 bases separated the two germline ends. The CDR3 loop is CASSYTGQPNGLMIPQHF. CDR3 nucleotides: TGTGCCAGCAGTTACACCGGACAGCCCAATGGGCTTATGATACCCCAGCATTTT.

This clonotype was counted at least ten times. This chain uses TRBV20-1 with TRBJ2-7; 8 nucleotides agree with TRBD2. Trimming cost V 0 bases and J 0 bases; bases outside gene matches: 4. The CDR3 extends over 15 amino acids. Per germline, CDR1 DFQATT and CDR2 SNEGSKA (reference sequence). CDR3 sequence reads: CSARDPGGSSYEQYF. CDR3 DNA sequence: TGCAGTGCTAGAGATCCGGGAGGGTCCTCCTACGAGCAGTACTTC.

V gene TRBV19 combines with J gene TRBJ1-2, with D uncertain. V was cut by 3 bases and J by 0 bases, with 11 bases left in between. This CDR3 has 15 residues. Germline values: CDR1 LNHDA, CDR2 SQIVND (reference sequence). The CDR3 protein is CASSIRASPNYGYTF. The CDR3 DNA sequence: TGTGCCAGTAGTATCCGGGCCAGCCCTAACTATGGCTACACCTTC.

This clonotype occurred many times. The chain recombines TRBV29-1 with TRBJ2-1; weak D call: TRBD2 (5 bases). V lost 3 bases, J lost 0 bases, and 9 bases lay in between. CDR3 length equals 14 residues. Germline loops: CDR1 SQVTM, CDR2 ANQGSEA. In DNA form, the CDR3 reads TGCAGCGTTGATCGAGGGCCCTCCTACAATGAGCAGTTCTTC. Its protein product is CSVDRGPSYNEQFF.

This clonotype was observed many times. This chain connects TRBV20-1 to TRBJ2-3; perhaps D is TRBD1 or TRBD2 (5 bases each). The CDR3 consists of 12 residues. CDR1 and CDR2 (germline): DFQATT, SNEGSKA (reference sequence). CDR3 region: CSGRESTDTQYF. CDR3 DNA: TGCTCGGGACGGGAAAGCACAGATACGCAGTATTTT.

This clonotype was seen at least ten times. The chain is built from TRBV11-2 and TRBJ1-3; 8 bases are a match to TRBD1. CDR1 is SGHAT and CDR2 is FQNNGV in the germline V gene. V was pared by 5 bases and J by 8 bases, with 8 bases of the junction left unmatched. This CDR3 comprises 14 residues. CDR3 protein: CASSRTGTTDTIYF. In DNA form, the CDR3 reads TGTGCCAGCAGCCGGACAGGGACGACAGACACCATATATTTT.

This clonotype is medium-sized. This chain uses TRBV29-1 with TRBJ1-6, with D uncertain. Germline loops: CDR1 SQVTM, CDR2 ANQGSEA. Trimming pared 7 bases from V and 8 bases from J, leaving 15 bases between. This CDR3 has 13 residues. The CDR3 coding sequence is TGCAGCGCCCGTTCGGGGAATGATTCACCCCTCCACTTT. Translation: CSARSGNDSPLHF. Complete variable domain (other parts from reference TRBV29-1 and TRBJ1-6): SAVISQKPSRDICQRGTSLTIQCQVDSQVTMMFWYRQQPGQSLTLIATANQGSEATYESGFVIDKFPISRPNLTFSTLTVSNMSPEDSSIYLCSARSGNDSPLHFGNGTRLTVT.

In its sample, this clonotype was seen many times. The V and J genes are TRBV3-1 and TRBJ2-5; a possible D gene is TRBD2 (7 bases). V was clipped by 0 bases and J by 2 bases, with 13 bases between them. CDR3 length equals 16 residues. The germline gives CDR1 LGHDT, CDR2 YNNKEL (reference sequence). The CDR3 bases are TGTGCCAGCAGCCAAGATGCGGGGGCGCGACAAGAGACCCAGTACTTC. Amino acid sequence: CASSQDAGARQETQYF.